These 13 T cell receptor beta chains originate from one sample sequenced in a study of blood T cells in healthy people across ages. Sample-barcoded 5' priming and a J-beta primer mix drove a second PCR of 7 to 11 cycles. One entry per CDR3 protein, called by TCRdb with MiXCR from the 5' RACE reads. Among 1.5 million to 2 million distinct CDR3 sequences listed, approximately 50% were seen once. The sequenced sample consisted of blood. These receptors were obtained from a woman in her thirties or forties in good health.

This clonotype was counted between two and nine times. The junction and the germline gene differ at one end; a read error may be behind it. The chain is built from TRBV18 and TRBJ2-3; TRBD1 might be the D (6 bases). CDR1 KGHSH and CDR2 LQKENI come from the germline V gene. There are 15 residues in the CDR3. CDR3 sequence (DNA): TGTGCCAGCTCACCTCCCGGCAGGGGCACTGATACGCAGTATTTT. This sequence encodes CASSPPGRGTDTQYF.

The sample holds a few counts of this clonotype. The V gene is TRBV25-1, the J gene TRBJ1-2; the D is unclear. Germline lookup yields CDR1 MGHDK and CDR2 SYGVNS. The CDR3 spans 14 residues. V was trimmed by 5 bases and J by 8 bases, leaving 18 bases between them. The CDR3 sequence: CASSRGGRHAGYTF. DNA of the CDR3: TGTGCCAGCAGTCGAGGCGGGAGACACGCAGGCTACACCTTC.

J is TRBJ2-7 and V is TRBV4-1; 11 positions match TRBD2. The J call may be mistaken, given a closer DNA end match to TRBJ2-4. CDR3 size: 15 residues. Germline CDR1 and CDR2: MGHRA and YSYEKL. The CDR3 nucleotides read TGCGCCAGCAGCCATAGCGGGGGGGGTGGAAACATTCAGTACTTC. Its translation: CASSHSGGGGNIQYF.

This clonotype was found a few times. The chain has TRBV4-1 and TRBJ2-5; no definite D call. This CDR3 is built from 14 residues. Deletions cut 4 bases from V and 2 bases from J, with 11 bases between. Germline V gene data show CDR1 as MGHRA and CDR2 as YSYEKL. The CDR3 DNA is TGCGCCAGCAGCCCTTGGTCAAGTCAAGAGACCCAGTACTTC. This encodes CASSPWSSQETQYF.

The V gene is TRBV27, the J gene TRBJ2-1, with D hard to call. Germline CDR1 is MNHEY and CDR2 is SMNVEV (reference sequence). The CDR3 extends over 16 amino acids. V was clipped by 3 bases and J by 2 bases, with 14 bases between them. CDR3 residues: CASSFQANPPYNEQFF. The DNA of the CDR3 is TGTGCCAGCAGTTTTCAGGCTAACCCACCCTACAATGAGCAGTTCTTC.

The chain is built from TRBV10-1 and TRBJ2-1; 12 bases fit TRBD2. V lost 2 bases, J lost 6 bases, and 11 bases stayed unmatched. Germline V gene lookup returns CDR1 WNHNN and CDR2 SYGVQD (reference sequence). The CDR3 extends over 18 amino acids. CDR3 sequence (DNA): TGCGCCAGCAGTGAGGAGGAGGTCGGACTAGCGGGGTTCAATGAGCAGTTCTTC. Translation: CASSEEEVGLAGFNEQFF.

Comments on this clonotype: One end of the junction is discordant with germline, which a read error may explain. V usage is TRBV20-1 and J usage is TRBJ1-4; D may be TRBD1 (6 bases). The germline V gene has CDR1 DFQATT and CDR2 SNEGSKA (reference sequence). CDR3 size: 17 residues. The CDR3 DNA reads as TGCAGTGCTAGAGAACCTGGACAGCCTGCAACTAATGAAAAACCGTTTTTT. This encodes CSAREPGQPATNEKPFF.

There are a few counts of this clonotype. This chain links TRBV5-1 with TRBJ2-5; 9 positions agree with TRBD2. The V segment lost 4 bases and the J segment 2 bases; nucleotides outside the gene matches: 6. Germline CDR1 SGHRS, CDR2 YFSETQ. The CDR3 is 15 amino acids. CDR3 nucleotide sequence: TGCGCCAGCAGCGGGACGACTAGCGGTCAAGAGACCCAGTACTTC. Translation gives CASSGTTSGQETQYF.

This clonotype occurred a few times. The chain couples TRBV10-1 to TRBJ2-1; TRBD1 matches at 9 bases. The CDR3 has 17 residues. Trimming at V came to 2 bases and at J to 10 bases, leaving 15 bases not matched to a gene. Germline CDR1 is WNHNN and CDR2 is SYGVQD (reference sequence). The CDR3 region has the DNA TGCGCCAGCAGTGAGACTAAAGGTGGGACAGGGAGTTGGGAGCAGTTCTTC. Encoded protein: CASSETKGGTGSWEQFF.

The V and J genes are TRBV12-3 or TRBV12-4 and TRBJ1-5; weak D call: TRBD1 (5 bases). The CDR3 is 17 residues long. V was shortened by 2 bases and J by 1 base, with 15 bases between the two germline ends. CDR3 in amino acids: CASSLSIGGDSNQPQHF. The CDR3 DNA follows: TGTGCCAGCAGTTTAAGTATAGGAGGGGACAGCAATCAGCCCCAGCATTTT.

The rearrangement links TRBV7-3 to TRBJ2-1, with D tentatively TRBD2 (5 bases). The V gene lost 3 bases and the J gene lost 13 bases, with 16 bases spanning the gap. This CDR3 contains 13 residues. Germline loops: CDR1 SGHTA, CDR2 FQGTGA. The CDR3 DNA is TGTGCCAGCAGCTTGAGCCCCCTAGCATTCCAGTTCTTC. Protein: CASSLSPLAFQFF.

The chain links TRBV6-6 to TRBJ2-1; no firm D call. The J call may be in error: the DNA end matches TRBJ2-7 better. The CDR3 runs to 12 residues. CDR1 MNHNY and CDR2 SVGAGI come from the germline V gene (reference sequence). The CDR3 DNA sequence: TGTGCCAGCAGTTACGCGCGAAATGAGCAGTACTTC. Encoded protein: CASSYARNEQYF.

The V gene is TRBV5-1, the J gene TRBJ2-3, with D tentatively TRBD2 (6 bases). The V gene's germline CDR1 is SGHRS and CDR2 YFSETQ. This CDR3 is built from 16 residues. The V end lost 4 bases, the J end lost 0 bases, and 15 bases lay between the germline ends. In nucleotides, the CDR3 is TGCGCCAGCAGCACGGGACTCCTGAAGAGCACAGATACGCAGTATTTT. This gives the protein CASSTGLLKSTDTQYF.